This TCR beta chain was recorded in a study of shared T cell receptors in the human thymus. Using immunoSEQ multiplex PCR, the repertoire was profiled, and TCRdb retains in-frame clones only, with some absent. Of around 340,000 clones listed, more than 85% are singletons. The CDR3 length is 12 residues. Trimming removed 10 bases from V and 5 bases from J, with 12 bases in between. The germline V gene encodes CDR1 SGHVS and CDR2 FQNEAQ. The sample was thymocytes. This TCR was recovered from a human donor. The chain has TRBV7-8 and TRBJ1-5; D possibly corresponds to TRBD1 (6 bases). The CDR3 DNA sequence: TGTGCCACGTCGAAGGGGGATCAGCCCCAGCATTTT. Translating it yields CATSKGDQPQHF.